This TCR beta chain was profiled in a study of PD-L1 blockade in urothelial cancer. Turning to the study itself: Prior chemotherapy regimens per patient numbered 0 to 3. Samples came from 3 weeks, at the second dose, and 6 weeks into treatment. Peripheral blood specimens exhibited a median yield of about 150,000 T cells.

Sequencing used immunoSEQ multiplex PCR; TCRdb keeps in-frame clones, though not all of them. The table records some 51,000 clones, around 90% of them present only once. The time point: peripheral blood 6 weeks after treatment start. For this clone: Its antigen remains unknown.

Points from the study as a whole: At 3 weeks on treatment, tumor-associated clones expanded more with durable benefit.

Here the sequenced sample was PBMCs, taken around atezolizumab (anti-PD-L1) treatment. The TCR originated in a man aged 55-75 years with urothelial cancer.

CDR3 sequence: CASSPLFTPGTGDVTEAFF. CDR3 coding DNA: TGCGCCAGCAGCCCGCTATTCACCCCCGGGACAGGGGATGTCACTGAAGCTTTCTTT. The chain carries TRBV5-1 and TRBJ1-1; 10 bases are a match to TRBD1. Germline V gene lookup returns CDR1 SGHRS and CDR2 YFSETQ. This CDR3 comprises 19 residues. The junction had 19 bases not matched to a gene; V was cut back by 4 bases and J by 4 bases.